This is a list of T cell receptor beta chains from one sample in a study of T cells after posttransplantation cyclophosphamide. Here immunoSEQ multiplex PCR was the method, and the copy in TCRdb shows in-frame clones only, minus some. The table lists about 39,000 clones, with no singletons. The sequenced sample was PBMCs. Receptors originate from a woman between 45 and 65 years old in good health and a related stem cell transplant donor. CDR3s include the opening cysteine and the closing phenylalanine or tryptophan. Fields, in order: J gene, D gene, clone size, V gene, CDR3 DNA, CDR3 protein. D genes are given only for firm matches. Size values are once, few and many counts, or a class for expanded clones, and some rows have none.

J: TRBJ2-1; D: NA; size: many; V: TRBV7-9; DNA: TGTGCCAGCAGCTTACAAGGTAGAGGGGGTTTAGACAATGAGCAGTTCTTC; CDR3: CASSLQGRGGLDNEQFF
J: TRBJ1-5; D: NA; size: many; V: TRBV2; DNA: TGTGCCAGCAGGGGGGCATGGAGTCAGCCCCAGCATTTT; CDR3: CASRGAWSQPQHF
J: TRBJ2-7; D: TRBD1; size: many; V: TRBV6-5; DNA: TGTGCCAGCAGTTACGGGGGACAGGGGATACACGAGCAGTACTTC; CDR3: CASSYGGQGIHEQYF
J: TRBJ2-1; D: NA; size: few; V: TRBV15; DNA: TGTGCCACCAGCCCGACGGGCTCCTACAATGAGCAGTTCTTC; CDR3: CATSPTGSYNEQFF
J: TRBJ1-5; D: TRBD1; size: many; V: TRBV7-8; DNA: TGTGCCAGCAGCTCTGACAGGGGGAAGGGTCAGCCCCAGCATTTT; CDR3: CASSSDRGKGQPQHF
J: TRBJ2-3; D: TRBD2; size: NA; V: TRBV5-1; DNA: TGCGCCAGCAGCCTTAGCGGGGCCCTCACAGATACGCAGTATTTT; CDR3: CASSLSGALTDTQYF
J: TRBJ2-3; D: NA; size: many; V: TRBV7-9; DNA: TGTGCCAGCAGCTTTGAACAGAACACAGATACGCAGTATTTT; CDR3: CASSFEQNTDTQYF
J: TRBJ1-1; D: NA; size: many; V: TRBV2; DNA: TGTGCCAGCAGTGAAACCAGGGGTGGGACTGAAGCTTTCTTT; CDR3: CASSETRGGTEAFF
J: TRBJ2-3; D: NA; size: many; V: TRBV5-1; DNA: TGCGCCAGCAGCTTGGCAGGGCTACAGGGCACAGATACGCAGTATTTT; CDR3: CASSLAGLQGTDTQYF
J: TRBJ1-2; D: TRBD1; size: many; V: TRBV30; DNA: TGTGCCTGGAGTGTACAAGGGACAGGAGGCTCAAGTGGCTACACCTTC; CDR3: CAWSVQGTGGSSGYTF
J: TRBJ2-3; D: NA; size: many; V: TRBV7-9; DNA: TGTGCCAGCAGCTTACGGGGGAGGAGGGAAACCACAGATACGCAGTATTTT; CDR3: CASSLRGRRETTDTQYF
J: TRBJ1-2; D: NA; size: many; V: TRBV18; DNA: TGTGCCAGCTCACCAAGGTTACAGACCTATGGCTACACCTTC; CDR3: CASSPRLQTYGYTF
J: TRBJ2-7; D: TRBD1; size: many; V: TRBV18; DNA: TGTGCCAGCTCACGGGCGGACAGGGGGCAATCCTACGAGCAGTACTTC; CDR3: CASSRADRGQSYEQYF
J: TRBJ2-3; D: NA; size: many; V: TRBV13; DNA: TGTGCCAGCAGCTACCCCCGGACAGCAGATACGCAGTATTTT; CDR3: CASSYPRTADTQYF
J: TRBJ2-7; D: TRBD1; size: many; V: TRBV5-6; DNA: TGTGCCAGCCCGGGAAACTTGACAGGGGTGCCCTACGAGCAGTACTTC; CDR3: CASPGNLTGVPYEQYF
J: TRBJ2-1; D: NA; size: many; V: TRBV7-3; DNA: TGTGCCAGCAGCTTAGATATAGGGACACCTTACAATGAGCAGTTCTTC; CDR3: CASSLDIGTPYNEQFF
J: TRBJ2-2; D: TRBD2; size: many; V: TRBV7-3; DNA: TGTGCCAGCAGCCCCCGAGGCGGGGGGAGGATTCTGTTTTTT; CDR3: CASSPRGGGRILFF
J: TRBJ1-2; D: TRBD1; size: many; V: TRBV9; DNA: TGTGCCAGCAGCGAGGGGGACAGGTATCTCTATGGCTACACCTTC; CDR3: CASSEGDRYLYGYTF
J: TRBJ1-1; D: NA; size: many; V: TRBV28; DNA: TGTGCCAGCAGTTTAATAGGGGCGAGAACTGAAGCTTTCTTT; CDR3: CASSLIGARTEAFF
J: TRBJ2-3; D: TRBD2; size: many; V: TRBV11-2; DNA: TGTGCCAGCAGCCCGCTAACTAGCGGGGGAGATACGCAGTATTTT; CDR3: CASSPLTSGGDTQYF
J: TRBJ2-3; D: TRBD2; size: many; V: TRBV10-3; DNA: TGTGCCATCAGACCCTTGACTAGCGGGGCGTCCACAGATACGCAGTATTTT; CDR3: CAIRPLTSGASTDTQYF
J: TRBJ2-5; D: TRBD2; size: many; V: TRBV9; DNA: TGTGCCAGCAGCGTAGGGACTAGCGGGAAAGAGACCCAGTACTTC; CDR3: CASSVGTSGKETQYF
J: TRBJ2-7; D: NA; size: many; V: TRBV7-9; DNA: TGTGCCAGCAGCTTTCACGGACAGTGGAACTTC; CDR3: CASSFHGQWNF
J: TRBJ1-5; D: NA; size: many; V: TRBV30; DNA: TGTGCCTGGAAGTCTCAGGGGAATCAGCCCCAGCATTTT; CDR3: CAWKSQGNQPQHF
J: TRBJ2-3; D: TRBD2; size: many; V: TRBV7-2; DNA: TGTGCCAGCAGCTTACTCGGGGGGTCCGGAGATACGCAGTATTTT; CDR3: CASSLLGGSGDTQYF
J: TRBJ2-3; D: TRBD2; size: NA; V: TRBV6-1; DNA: TGTGCCAGCAGACCCCATAGCGGGGCAACAGATACGCAGTATTTT; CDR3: CASRPHSGATDTQYF
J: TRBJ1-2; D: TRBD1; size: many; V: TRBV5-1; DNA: TGCGCCAGCAGCCATTCGACGACAGGGGAAGGCTACACCTTC; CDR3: CASSHSTTGEGYTF
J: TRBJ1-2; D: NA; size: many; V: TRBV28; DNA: TGTGCCAGCAGTTTACGCAGGGATGGCTACACCTTC; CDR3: CASSLRRDGYTF
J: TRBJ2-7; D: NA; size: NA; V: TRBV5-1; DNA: TGCGCCAGCAGCTTGGCTCGCGGCTACGAGCAGTACTTC; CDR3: CASSLARGYEQYF
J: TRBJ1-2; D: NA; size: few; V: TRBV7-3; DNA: TGTGCCAGCAGCTTATCGAAAGTGCCGGATGGCTACACCTTC; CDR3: CASSLSKVPDGYTF
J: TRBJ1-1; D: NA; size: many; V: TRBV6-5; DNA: TGTGCCAGCAGTTACTCGTATTCAGGGGCGGACACTGAAGCTTTCTTT; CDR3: CASSYSYSGADTEAFF
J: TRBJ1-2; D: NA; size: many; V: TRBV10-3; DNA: TGTGCCATCAGTGAGTCGGCGGGGGGGGCCTATGGCTACACCTTC; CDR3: CAISESAGGAYGYTF
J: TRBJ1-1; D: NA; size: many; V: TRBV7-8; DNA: TGTGCCAGCAGCTTAGAAAGGGGTCGTAGTTTCTTT; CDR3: CASSLERGRSFF
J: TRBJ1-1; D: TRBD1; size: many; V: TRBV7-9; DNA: TGTGCCAGCAGCTTAGGACAGGGATTGAGCACTGAAGCTTTCTTT; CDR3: CASSLGQGLSTEAFF
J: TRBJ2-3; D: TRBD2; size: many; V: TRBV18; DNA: TGTGCCAGCTCACCGTCCCCTAGCGGGGGGCCCTTGGATACGCAGTATTTT; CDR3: CASSPSPSGGPLDTQYF
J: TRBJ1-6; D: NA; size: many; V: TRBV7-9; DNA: TGTGCCAGCACCCTCGTGGAGAATTCACCCCTCCACTTT; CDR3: CASTLVENSPLHF
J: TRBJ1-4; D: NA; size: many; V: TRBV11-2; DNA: TGTGCCAGCAGCCCCCCGTGGGAGGGGAGTGAAAAACTGTTTTTT; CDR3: CASSPPWEGSEKLFF
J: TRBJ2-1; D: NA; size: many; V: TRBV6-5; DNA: TGTGCCAGCAGCCCTAGACCCGCGGTGGGGCAGTTCTTC; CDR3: CASSPRPAVGQFF
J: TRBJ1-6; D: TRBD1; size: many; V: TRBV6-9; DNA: TGTGCCAGCAGTTATAGCCAGGGGGCTAATTCACCCCTCCACTTT; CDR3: CASSYSQGANSPLHF
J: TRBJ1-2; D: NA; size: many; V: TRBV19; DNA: TGTGCCAGTAGCCCACCGGGGACACTATTTGGCTACACCTTC; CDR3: CASSPPGTLFGYTF
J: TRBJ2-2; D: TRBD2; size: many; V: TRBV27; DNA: TGTGCCAGCAGTTTTGGGAGCGGGGGCGAGAGGACCGGGGAGCTGTTTTTT; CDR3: CASSFGSGGERTGELFF
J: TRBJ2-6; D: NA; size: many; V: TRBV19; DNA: TGTGCCAGTAATAGGCAGGGGTACTCTGGGGCCAACGTCCTGACTTTC; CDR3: CASNRQGYSGANVLTF
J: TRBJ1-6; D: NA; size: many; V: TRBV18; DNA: TGTGCCAGCTCACCACCTCACAGCGGGTCACCCCTCCACTTT; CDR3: CASSPPHSGSPLHF
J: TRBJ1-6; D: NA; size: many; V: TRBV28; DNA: TGTGCCAGCAGTTTAAGTCGAGGGTTTCGTTCCTATAATTCACCCCTCCACTTT; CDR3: CASSLSRGFRSYNSPLHF
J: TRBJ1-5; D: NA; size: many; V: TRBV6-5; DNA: TGTGCCAGCAGACACGACAGTTATAGCAATCAGCCCCAGCATTTT; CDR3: CASRHDSYSNQPQHF
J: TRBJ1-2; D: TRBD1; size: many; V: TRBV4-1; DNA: TGCGCCAGCAGCTACGGACAGGGCCTAGAGGGTGGCTACACCTTC; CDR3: CASSYGQGLEGGYTF
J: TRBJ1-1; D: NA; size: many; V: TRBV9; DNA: TGTGCCAGCAAAAGGGGCACTGAAGCTTTCTTT; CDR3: CASKRGTEAFF
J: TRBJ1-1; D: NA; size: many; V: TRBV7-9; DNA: TGTGCCAGCACCGTTCAGGGGACCTTGATAGCTTTCTTT; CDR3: CASTVQGTLIAFF
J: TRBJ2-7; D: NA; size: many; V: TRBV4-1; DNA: TGCGCCAGCAGCCAAACCTCTAAAGAGCCTGGGCGCCTTGCATCCGAGCAGTACTTC; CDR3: CASSQTSKEPGRLASEQYF
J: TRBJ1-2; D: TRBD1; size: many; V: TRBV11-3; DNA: TGTGCCAGCAGCTTGGGACAGGCCTATGGCTACACCTTC; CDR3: CASSLGQAYGYTF
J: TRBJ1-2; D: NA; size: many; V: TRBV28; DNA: TGTGCCAGCAGTTTATTGGACAGAGCTAACTATGGCTACACCTTC; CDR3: CASSLLDRANYGYTF
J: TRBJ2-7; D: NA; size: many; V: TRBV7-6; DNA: TGTGCCAGCAGCTTGAACAGGGACTCCTACGAGCAGTACTTC; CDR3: CASSLNRDSYEQYF
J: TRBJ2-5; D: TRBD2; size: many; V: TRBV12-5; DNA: TGTGCTAGTGCCTCGCGGGGGGGATGGCGAGAGACCCAGTACTTC; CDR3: CASASRGGWRETQYF